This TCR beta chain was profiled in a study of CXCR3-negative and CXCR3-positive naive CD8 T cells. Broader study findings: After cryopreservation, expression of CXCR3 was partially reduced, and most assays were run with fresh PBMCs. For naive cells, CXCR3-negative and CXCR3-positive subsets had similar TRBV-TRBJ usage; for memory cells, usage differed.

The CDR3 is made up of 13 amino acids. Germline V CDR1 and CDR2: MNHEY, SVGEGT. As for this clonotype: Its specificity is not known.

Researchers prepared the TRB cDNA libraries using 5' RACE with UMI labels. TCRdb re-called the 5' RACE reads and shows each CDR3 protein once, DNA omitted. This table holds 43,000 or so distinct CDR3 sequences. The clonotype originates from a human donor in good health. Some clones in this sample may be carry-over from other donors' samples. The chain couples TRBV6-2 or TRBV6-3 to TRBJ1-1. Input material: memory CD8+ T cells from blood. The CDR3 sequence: CASSMVMNTEAFF.